The clone carrying this T cell receptor (beta chain) was seen a single time. This record belongs to a study of cytomegalovirus exposure and HLA in healthy donors. The length of the CDR3 is 13 residues. In germline, CDR1 is SGHVS, CDR2 FNYEAQ. V dropped 3 bases and J dropped 6 bases, with 9 bases sitting between them. TCRdb's copy holds only in-frame clones and misses some; the assay was immunoSEQ multiplex PCR. The repertoire holds 70,000 or so clones, about 94% seen once, with approximately 0.93% in the top ten. The receptor was isolated from a woman younger than 30 in good health and CMV-seronegative. Sample: PBMCs. This chain connects TRBV7-6 to TRBJ1-5; no clear D gene. CDR3 loop: CASSLTLSQPQHF. The DNA of the CDR3 is TGTGCCAGCAGCTTGACACTTTCTCAGCCCCAGCATTTT.